The source of this TCR beta chain is a study of T cell responses to AZD1222 COVID-19 vaccine. Using immunoSEQ multiplex PCR, the repertoire was profiled, and TCRdb retains in-frame clones only, with some absent. The table records about 150,000 clones, 88% of them present only once. Overall study findings and caveats: Possibly, clonal diversity was underestimated; donors were largely white British and included more females. Increases in Spike-specific TCR breadth and depth were seen after two AZD1222 doses.

J was trimmed by 8 bases and V by 1 base; bases with no gene match: 7. The CDR3 covers 14 residues. In germline, CDR1 is MNHEY, CDR2 SVGAGI. In regard to this clone: Its antigen is undetermined.

The chain carries TRBV6-5 and TRBJ1-2; 7 bases align to TRBD1. The material sequenced was peripheral blood, taken on day 0 of AZD1222 vaccination. This receptor was identified in an adult in good health. The CDR3 sequence is CASSYLEGAVGYTF. The CDR3, as DNA: TGTGCCAGCAGTTACTTAGAGGGGGCGGTAGGCTACACCTTC.